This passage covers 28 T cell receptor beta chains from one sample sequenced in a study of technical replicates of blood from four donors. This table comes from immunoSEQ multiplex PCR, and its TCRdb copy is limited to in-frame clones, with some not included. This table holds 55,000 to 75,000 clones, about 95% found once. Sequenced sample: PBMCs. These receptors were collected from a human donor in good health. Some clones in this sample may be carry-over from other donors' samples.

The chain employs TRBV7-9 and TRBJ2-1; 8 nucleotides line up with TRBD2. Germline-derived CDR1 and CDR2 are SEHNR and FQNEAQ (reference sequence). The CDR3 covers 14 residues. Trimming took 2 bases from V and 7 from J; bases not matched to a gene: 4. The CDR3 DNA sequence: TGTGCCAGCAGCTTAAGCGGGGGTGGTAATGAGCAGTTCTTC. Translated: CASSLSGGGNEQFF. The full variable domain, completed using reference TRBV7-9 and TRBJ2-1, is DTGVSQNPRHKITKRGQNVTFRCDPISEHNRLYWYRQTLGQGPEFLTYFQNEAQLEKSRLLSDRFSAERPKGSFSTLEIQRTEQGDSAMYLCASSLSGGGNEQFFGPGTRLTVL.

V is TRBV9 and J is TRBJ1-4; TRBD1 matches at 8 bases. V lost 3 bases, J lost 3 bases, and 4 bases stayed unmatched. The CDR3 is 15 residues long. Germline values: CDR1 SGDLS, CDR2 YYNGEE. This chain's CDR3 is CASSGRTGSNEKLFF. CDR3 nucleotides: TGTGCCAGCAGCGGCCGGACAGGGTCTAATGAAAAACTGTTTTTT.

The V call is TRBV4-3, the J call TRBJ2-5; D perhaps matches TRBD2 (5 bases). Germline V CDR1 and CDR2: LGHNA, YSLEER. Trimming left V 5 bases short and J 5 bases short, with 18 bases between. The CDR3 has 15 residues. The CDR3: CASSTSYGGRETQYF. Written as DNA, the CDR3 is TGCGCCAGCAGCACCTCATACGGAGGCAGGGAGACCCAGTACTTC.

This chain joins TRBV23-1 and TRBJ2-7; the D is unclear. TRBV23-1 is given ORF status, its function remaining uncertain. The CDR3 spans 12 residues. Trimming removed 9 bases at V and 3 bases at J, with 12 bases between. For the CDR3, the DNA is TGCGCCAGAATCGACACCAGCTACGAGCAGTACTTC. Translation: CARIDTSYEQYF.

DNA for the CDR3: TGTGCCAGCGGACTGCAGACCCCCGAGGCGGGGACTAGCTACGAGCAGTACTTC. Protein product: CASGLQTPEAGTSYEQYF. The genes are TRBV27 and TRBJ2-7, with 8 bases aligning to TRBD2. V shed 8 bases and J 3 bases; nucleotides not matched to a gene: 21. Germline loops: CDR1 MNHEY, CDR2 SMNVEV (reference sequence). This CDR3 region has 18 residues.

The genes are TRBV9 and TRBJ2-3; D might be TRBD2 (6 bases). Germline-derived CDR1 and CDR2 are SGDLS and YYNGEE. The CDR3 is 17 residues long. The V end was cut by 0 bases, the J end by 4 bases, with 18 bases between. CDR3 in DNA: TGTGCCAGCAGCGTAGCTACTACCTGGGCTAGCGCAGATACGCAGTATTTT. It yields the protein CASSVATTWASADTQYF.

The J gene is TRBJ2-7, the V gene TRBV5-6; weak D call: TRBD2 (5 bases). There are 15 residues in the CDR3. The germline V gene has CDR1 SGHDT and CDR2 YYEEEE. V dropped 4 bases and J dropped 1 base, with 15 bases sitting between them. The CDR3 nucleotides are TGTGCCAGCAGCCCCGGCGGGCGGTCTTCCTACGAGCAGTACTTC. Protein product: CASSPGGRSSYEQYF.

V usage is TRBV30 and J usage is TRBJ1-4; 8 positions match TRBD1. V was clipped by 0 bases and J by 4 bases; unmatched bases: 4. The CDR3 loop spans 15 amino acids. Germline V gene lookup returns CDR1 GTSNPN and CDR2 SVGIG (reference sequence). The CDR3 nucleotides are TGTGCCTGGAGTGTAAGGACAGGGAATAATGAAAAACTGTTTTTT. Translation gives CAWSVRTGNNEKLFF.

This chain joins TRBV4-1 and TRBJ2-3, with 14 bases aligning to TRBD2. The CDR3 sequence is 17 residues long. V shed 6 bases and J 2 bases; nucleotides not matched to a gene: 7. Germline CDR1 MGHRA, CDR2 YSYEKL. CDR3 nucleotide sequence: TGCGCCAGCAGGATAGGGACTAGCGGGGGTTTCACAGATACGCAGTATTTT. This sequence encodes CASRIGTSGGFTDTQYF.

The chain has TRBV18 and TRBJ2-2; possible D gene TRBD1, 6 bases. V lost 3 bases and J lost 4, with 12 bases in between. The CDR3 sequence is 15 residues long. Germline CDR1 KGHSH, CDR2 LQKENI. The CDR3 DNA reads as TGTGCCAGCTCACCTCCCAGGGGTGGCACCGGGGAGCTGTTTTTT. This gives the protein CASSPPRGGTGELFF.

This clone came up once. The CDR3 DNA reads as TGTGCCAGCAGGACAGATCTCTCCGGCTACACCTTC. This sequence encodes CASRTDLSGYTF. The gene calls are TRBV2 and TRBJ1-2, with a possible D match to TRBD1 (5 bases). V was pared by 6 bases and J by 8 bases, with 13 bases between. The CDR3 has 12 residues. Germline V lookup: CDR1 SNHLY, CDR2 FYNNEI.

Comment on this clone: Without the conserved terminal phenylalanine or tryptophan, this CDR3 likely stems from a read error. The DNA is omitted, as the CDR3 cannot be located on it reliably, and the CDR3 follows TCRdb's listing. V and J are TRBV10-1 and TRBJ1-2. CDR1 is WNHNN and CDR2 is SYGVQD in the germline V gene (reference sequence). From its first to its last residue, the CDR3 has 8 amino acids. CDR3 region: CASSEYED.

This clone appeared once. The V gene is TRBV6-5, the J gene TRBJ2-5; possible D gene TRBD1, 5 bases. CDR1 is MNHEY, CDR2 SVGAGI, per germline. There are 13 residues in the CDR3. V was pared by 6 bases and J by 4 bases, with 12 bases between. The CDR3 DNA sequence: TGTGCCAGCAGACCAGGGTGGGCAGAGACCCAGTACTTC. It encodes CASRPGWAETQYF.

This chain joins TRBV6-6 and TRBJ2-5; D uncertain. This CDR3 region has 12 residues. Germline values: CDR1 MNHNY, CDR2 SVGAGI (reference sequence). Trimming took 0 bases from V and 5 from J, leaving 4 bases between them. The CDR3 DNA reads TGTGCCAGCAGTTACTCCCGTGAGACCCAGTACTTC. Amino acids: CASSYSRETQYF.

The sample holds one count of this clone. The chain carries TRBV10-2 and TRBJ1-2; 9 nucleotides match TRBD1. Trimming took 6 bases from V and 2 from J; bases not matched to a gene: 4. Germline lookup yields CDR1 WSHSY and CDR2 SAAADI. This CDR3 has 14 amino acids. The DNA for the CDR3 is TGCGCCAGCAGGGGGACAGGGCTAAACTATGGCTACACCTTC. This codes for CASRGTGLNYGYTF.

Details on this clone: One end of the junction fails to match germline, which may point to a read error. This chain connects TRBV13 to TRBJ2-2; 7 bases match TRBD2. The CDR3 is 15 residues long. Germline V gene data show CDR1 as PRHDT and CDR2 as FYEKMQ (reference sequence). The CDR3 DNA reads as TGTGCCAGCACCTTAGAGGGAGGGCCTTCCGGGGAGCTGTTTTTT. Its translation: CASTLEGGPSGELFF.

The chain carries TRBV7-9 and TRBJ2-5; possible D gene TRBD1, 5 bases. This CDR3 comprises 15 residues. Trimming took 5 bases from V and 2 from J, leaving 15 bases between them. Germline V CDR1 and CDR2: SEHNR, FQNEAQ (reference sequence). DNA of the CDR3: TGTGCCAGCAGCCAAACGTGGGGCCCTCAAGAGACCCAGTACTTC. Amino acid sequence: CASSQTWGPQETQYF.

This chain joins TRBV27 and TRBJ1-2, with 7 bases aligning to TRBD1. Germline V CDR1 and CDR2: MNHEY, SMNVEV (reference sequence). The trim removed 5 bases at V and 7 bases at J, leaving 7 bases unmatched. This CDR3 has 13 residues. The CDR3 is CASSQQGQGGYTF. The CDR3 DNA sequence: TGTGCCAGCAGTCAACAGGGGCAGGGTGGCTACACCTTC.

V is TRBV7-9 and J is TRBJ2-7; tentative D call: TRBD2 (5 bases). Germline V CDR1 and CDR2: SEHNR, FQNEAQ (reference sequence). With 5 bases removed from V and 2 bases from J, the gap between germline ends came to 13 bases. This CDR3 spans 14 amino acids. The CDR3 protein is CASSLRGITYEQYF. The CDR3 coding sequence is TGTGCCAGCAGCCTCCGGGGTATTACCTACGAGCAGTACTTC.

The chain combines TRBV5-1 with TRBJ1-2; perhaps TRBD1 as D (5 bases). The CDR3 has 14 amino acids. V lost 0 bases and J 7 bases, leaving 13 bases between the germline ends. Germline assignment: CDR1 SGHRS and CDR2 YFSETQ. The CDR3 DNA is TGCGCCAGCAGCTTGGAGGGGCCAGGGTCTGGCTACACCTTC. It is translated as CASSLEGPGSGYTF.

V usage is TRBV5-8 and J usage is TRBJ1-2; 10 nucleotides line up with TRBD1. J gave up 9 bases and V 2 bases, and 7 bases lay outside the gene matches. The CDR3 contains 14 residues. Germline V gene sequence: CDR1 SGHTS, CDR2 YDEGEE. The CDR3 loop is CASSFWDRGVSYTF. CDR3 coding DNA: TGTGCCAGCAGCTTCTGGGACAGGGGTGTAAGCTACACCTTC. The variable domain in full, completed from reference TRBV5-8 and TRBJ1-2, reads EAGVTQSPTHLIKTRGQQATLRCSPISGHTSVYWYQQALGLGLQFLLWYDEGEERNRGNFPPRFSGRQFPNYSSELNVNALELEDSALYLCASSFWDRGVSYTFGSGTRLTVV.

CDR3 sequence (DNA): TGTGCCAGCAGCTTAGAAGTCACGAGCTATGGCTACACCTTC. Translated, it gives CASSLEVTSYGYTF. The chain employs TRBV7-2 and TRBJ1-2; D call uncertain. Germline V gene data show CDR1 as SGHTA and CDR2 as FQGNSA. V was cut by 1 base and J by 4 bases, with 10 bases left in between. The CDR3 has 14 residues. Variable domain in full (rest from reference TRBV7-2 and TRBJ1-2): GAGVSQSPSNKVTEKGKDVELRCDPISGHTALYWYRQSLGQGLEFLIYFQGNSAPDKSGLPSDRFSAERTGGSVSTLTIQRTQQEDSAVYLCASSLEVTSYGYTFGSGTRLTVV.

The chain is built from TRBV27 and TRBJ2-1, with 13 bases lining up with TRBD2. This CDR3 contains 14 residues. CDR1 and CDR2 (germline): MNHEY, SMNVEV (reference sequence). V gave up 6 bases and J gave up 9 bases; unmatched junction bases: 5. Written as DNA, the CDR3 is TGTGCCAGCAGCGGACTAGCGGGGGTGGGTGAGCAGTTCTTC. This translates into CASSGLAGVGEQFF.

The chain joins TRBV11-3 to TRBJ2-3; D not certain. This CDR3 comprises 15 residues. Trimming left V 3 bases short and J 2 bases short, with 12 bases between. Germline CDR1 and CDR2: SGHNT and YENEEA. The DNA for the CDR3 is TGTGCCAGCAGCTTCGAAGCTTACCCCACAGATACGCAGTATTTT. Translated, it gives CASSFEAYPTDTQYF.

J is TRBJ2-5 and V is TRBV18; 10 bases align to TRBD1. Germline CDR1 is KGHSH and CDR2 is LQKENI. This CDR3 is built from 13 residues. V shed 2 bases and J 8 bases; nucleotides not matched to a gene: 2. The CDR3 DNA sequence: TGTGCCAGCTCACCAGGGACAGGGGAAACCCAGTACTTC. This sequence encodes CASSPGTGETQYF.

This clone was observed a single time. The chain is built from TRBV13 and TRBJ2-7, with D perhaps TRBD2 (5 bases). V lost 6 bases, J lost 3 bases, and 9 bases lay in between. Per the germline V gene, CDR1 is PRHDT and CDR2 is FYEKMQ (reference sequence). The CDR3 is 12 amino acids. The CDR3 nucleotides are TGTGCCAGCAGGTACCGGGACTACGAGCAGTACTTC. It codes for CASRYRDYEQYF.

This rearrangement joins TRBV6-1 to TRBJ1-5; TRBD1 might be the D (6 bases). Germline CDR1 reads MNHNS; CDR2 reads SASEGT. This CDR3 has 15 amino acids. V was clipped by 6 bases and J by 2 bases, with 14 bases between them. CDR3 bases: TGTGCCAGCAGCGGGAGGGGGGATGGCAATCAGCCCCAGCATTTT. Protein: CASSGRGDGNQPQHF.

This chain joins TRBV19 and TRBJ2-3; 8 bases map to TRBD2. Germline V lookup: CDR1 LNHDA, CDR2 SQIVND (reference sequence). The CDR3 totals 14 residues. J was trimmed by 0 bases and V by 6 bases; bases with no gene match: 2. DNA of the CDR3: TGTGCCAGTAGACGGGGGGGGAGCACAGATACGCAGTATTTT. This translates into CASRRGGSTDTQYF.